This TCR beta chain was profiled in a study of T cells after yellow fever vaccination. General observations from the study: Reappearance after the booster was observed for most primary-vaccination clones (more than 95% CD4, over 75% CD8). Abundant clonotypes from the bulk population could get into FACS-sorted repertoires as contaminants.

TCRdb re-called the 5' RACE reads through MiXCR, storing one row per CDR3 protein. The sample carries just over 300,000 distinct CDR3 sequences, around 3.9% recorded once. Turning to this clonotype: Its antigen remains unknown.

Germline V lookup: CDR1 LGHNA, CDR2 YSLEER. The ends were cut back, 0 bases at V and 6 bases at J, with 16 bases in the middle. The length of the CDR3 is 16 residues. The chain is built from TRBV4-3 and TRBJ2-3, with TRBD1 as a possible D gene (6 bases). The sequences come from PBMCs, collected on the day of the yellow fever booster vaccination. The clonotype was recovered from a man between 18 and 35 years old who received the YFV17D yellow fever vaccine. The CDR3 here is CASSQDLPGAVDTQYF. The CDR3 bases are TGCGCCAGCAGCCAAGATCTTCCAGGGGCCGTTGATACGCAGTATTTT.